This T cell receptor (beta chain) was recorded in a study of radiation and T cells in renal cell carcinoma. The CDR3 spans 11 residues. Trimming removed 5 bases at V and 5 bases at J, with 4 bases between. Germline V gene lookup returns CDR1 SEHNR and CDR2 FQNEAQ (reference sequence). Method: immunoSEQ multiplex PCR; TCRdb's copy keeps in-frame clones and lacks some. The table has 150,000 to 200,000 clones, 88% seen once. General study findings and limits: In blood, top tumor clones expanded by 2 weeks, shrinking by 4.

As for time point: blood 4 weeks post-SBRT, at nephrectomy. Documented treatment: 15 Gy SBRT to primary tumor, nephrectomy 4 weeks later. Nephrectomy followed 15 Gy stereotactic body radiation by 4 weeks. After SBRT, blood was collected at 2 and 4 weeks, plus baseline. This renal cell carcinoma was of the clear cell type. Concerning this clone: Its antigen is still unknown.

The sequence was obtained from a woman aged 50 to 65 with renal cell carcinoma. The chain carries TRBV7-9 and TRBJ2-1; D ambiguous. The sample in question was blood, obtained from a patient whose treatment included radiotherapy and nephrectomy. The CDR3 DNA reads TGTGCCAGCAGCAAAGACAATGAGCAGTTCTTC. This codes for CASSKDNEQFF.